This TCR beta chain was identified during a study of CD8+CD57+ T cells in acquired aplastic anemia. Overall study context: Recorded DNA amounts for sorted CD4+ and CD8+ cells had an average of about 3 ug.

CDR3 and TCR beta VDJ profiling relied on a genomic DNA template. TCRdb reanalysed the reads using MiXCR and keeps one entry per CDR3 protein. The data contain some 200,000 distinct CDR3 sequences, 40% to 60% of them singletons. The CDR3 contains 14 residues. Germline V CDR1 and CDR2: SGHVS, FQNEAQ. V gave up 7 bases and J gave up 0 bases; unmatched junction bases: 5. Patients who underwent sequencing had shown CD8+CD57+ cell expansion by flow cytometry. Everyone among the patients had severe acquired aplastic anemia. Therapy had not been given to patients before blood sampling. V is TRBV7-8 and J is TRBJ1-2; 7 positions match TRBD1. The receptor comes from a human donor with aplastic anemia. The sample consisted of sorted CD4+, CD8+, or CD8+CD57+ T cells (not recorded which) from PBMCs. The DNA for the CDR3 is TGTGCCAGCACTCGGGACAGCACTAACTATGGCTACACCTTC. Translation gives CASTRDSTNYGYTF. The full variable domain, completed using reference TRBV7-8 and TRBJ1-2, is GAGVSQSPRYKVAKRGQDVALRCDPISGHVSLFWYQQALGQGPEFLTYFQNEAQLDKSGLPSDRFFAERPEGSVSTLKIQRTQQEDSAVYLCASTRDSTNYGYTFGSGTRLTVV.